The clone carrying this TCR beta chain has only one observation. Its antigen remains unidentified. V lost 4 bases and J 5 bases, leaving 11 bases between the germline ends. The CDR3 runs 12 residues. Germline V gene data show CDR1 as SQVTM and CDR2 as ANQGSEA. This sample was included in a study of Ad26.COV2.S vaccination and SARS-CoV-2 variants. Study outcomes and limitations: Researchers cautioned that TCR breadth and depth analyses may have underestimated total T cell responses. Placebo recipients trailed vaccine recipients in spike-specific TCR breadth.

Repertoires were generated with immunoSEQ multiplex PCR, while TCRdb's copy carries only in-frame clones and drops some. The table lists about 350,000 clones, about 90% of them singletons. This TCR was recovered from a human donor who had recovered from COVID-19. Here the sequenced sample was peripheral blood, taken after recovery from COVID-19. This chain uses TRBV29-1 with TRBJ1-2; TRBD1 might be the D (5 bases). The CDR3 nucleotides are TGCAGCGTTGCCGGGGGTCGGTATGGCTACACCTTC. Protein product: CSVAGGRYGYTF.